This T cell receptor (beta chain) was recovered during a study of response to subunit inactivated influenza vaccine. The germline CDR1 and CDR2 sequences are MNHEY and SVGAGI. The CDR3 has 16 amino acids. V gave up 0 bases and J gave up 2 bases, with 12 bases separating them. This clonotype was observed a handful of times. TCRdb reprocessed the RT-PCR reads with MiXCR, giving one entry per CDR3 protein. Among about 500,000 distinct CDR3 sequences listed, approximately 15% were seen once. The TCR comes from a man between 50 and 69 years old who received an inactivated influenza vaccine. The sequencing used CD4+ T cells sorted from PBMCs, collected about 24 months after vaccination. The gene calls are TRBV6-5 and TRBJ2-3; D is undetermined. For the CDR3, the DNA is TGTGCCAGCAGTTACTCGGTCGGCCCCCCCACAGATACGCAGTATTTT. This sequence encodes CASSYSVGPPTDTQYF.